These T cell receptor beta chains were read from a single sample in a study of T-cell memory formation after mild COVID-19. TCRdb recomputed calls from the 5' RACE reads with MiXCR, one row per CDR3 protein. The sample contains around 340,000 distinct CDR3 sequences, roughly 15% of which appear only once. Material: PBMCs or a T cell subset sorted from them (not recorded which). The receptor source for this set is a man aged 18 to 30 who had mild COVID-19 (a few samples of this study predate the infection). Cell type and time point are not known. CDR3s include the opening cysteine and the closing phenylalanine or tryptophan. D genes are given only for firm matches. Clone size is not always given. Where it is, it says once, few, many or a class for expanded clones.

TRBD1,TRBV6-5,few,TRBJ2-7,TGTGCCAGCAGTTACTCGGGGACAGGGGCCGTCTTCTTC,CASSYSGTGAVFF
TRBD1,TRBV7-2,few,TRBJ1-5,TGTGCCAGCAGCTTAGGAGGGGGCGGGCTTCGGCAGCCCCAGCATTTT,CASSLGGGGLRQPQHF
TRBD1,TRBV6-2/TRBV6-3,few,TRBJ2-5,TGTGCCAGCAGTTTCCGAGGAAAAGGACAGGGAGCGGAGACCCAGTACTTC,CASSFRGKGQGAETQYF
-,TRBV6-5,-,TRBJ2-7,TGTGCCAGCAGTTACAACAGCCCGTCCTACGAGCAGTACTTC,CASSYNSPSYEQYF
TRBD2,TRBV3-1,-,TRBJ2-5,TGTGCCAGCAGCAAGCGGGGGGCAAATGAAGAGACCCAGTACTTC,CASSKRGANEETQYF
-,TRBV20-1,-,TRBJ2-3,TGCAGTGCTAGGCACCCGCAAACAGATACGCAGTATTTT,CSARHPQTDTQYF
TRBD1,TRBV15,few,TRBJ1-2,TGTGCCACCAGCAGAACCACAGGGGAAGGCTACACCTTC,CATSRTTGEGYTF
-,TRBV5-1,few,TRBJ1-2,TGCGCCAGCAGCTTGGAGTCAGTTAACTATGGCTACACCTTC,CASSLESVNYGYTF
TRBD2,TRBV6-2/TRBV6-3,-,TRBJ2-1,TGTGCCAGCAGCCGCGGACTAGTCTACAATGAGCAGTTCTTC,CASSRGLVYNEQFF
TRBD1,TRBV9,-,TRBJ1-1,TGTGCCAGCAGCCCAGGTACCGGGACAGGGGCCACTGAAGCTTTCTTT,CASSPGTGTGATEAFF
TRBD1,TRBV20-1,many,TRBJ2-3,TGCAGTCCGGGACAGGGCACAGATACGCAGTATTTT,CSPGQGTDTQYF
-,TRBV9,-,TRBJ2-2,TGTGCCAGCAGTCGTAGAGAGAGTCCGAACACCGGGGAGCTGTTTTTT,CASSRRESPNTGELFF
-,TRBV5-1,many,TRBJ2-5,TGCGCCAGCAGCTTGGACAGGGCGGAAGAGACCCAGTACTTC,CASSLDRAEETQYF